This is a list of T cell receptor beta chains from one sample in a study of blood T cells in healthy people across ages. TCRdb independently ran MiXCR on the 5' RACE reads; one entry per CDR3 protein. The sample lists more than 900,000 distinct CDR3 sequences, 29% occurring once. Separately, the same data were catalogued under a study of T cells of mothers and their children.

Sequencing was performed on blood. These receptors all come from a woman in her thirties or forties in good health. The CDR3 runs from the conserved cysteine through the conserved F or W. Each record gives: J gene, D gene, clone size, V gene, CDR3 DNA, CDR3 protein. The D gene is left open where the match is weak. Expanded clones are given a class, and other clones once, few, many or no size at all.

j_gene: TRBJ1-2
d_gene: .
abundance: .
v_gene: TRBV3-1
CDR3nt: TGTGCCAGCAGCCTTACGGGACTGACTTATGGCTACACCTTC
CDR3aa: CASSLTGLTYGYTF

j_gene: TRBJ2-7
d_gene: .
abundance: few
v_gene: TRBV7-9
CDR3nt: TGTGCCAGCAGCTCCACAGGGCCCGAGCAGTACTTC
CDR3aa: CASSSTGPEQYF

j_gene: TRBJ2-4
d_gene: TRBD1
abundance: many
v_gene: TRBV20-1
CDR3nt: TGCAGTGCTACCTTCCCGGGACAGGACTCCAAAAACATTCAGTACTTC
CDR3aa: CSATFPGQDSKNIQYF

j_gene: TRBJ2-5
d_gene: TRBD2
abundance: few
v_gene: TRBV5-1
CDR3nt: TGCGCCAGCAGCTTGGGTCCGGGCGGGGGCCAAGAGACCCAGTACTTC
CDR3aa: CASSLGPGGGQETQYF

j_gene: TRBJ2-2
d_gene: TRBD1
abundance: .
v_gene: TRBV6-2/TRBV6-3
CDR3nt: TGTGCCAGCACCATAAGGACAGGGAGGACCGGGGAGCTGTTTTTT
CDR3aa: CASTIRTGRTGELFF

j_gene: TRBJ2-1
d_gene: .
abundance: few
v_gene: TRBV27
CDR3nt: TGTGCCAGCAGCCCCGTCGGGGGGCGTGAGCAGTTCTTC
CDR3aa: CASSPVGGREQFF

j_gene: TRBJ1-5
d_gene: .
abundance: .
v_gene: TRBV28
CDR3nt: TGTGCCAGCAGCCAGGGGATCAGTACCAATCAGCCCCAGCATTTT
CDR3aa: CASSQGISTNQPQHF

j_gene: TRBJ2-1
d_gene: .
abundance: many
v_gene: TRBV5-1
CDR3nt: TGCGCCAGCAGCTTGAATCCCGGGCACTCCTACAATGAGCAGTTCTTC
CDR3aa: CASSLNPGHSYNEQFF

j_gene: TRBJ2-7
d_gene: .
abundance: many
v_gene: TRBV20-1
CDR3nt: TGCAGTGCTTGCCGACAGGACCTGCGGGAGCAGTACTTC
CDR3aa: CSACRQDLREQYF

j_gene: TRBJ2-1
d_gene: TRBD2
abundance: many
v_gene: TRBV5-1
CDR3nt: TGCGCCAGCAGCTTCAGCGGGGCAGACTACAATGAGCAGTTCTTC
CDR3aa: CASSFSGADYNEQFF

j_gene: TRBJ1-3
d_gene: TRBD1
abundance: few
v_gene: TRBV12-3/TRBV12-4
CDR3nt: TGTGCCAGCAGCGCTGACAGGGTTCGAAACACCATATATTTT
CDR3aa: CASSADRVRNTIYF

j_gene: TRBJ2-1
d_gene: .
abundance: many
v_gene: TRBV7-3
CDR3nt: TGTGCCAGCAGCATCGGACAGACCAATGAGCAGTTCTTC
CDR3aa: CASSIGQTNEQFF

j_gene: TRBJ2-1
d_gene: .
abundance: many
v_gene: TRBV3-1
CDR3nt: TGTGCCAGCAGCCAGGGTATGGCAGGGCAGTTCTTC
CDR3aa: CASSQGMAGQFF

j_gene: TRBJ1-2
d_gene: .
abundance: .
v_gene: TRBV11-2
CDR3nt: TGTGCCAGCAGCTTAGATACGACCCGGGCGGTCTATGGCTACACCTTC
CDR3aa: CASSLDTTRAVYGYTF

j_gene: TRBJ2-3
d_gene: TRBD2
abundance: .
v_gene: TRBV4-3
CDR3nt: TGCGCCAGCAGCCACATCACACCTAGCGGGGGGGCTACGGATACGCAGTATTTT
CDR3aa: CASSHITPSGGATDTQYF

j_gene: TRBJ2-2
d_gene: TRBD2
abundance: .
v_gene: TRBV6-1
CDR3nt: TGTGCCAGCAGTGGGACTAGATACACCGGGGAGCTGTTTTTT
CDR3aa: CASSGTRYTGELFF

j_gene: TRBJ2-7
d_gene: .
abundance: .
v_gene: TRBV20-1
CDR3nt: TGCAGTGCTCACAGAACCCAGGGTCCCTCTCCCTACGAGCAGTACTTC
CDR3aa: CSAHRTQGPSPYEQYF

j_gene: TRBJ1-5
d_gene: .
abundance: .
v_gene: TRBV6-1
CDR3nt: TGTGCCAGCCTGGCCTGGGGGGGCGGTCAGCCCCAGCATTTT
CDR3aa: CASLAWGGGQPQHF

j_gene: TRBJ2-7
d_gene: .
abundance: .
v_gene: TRBV20-1
CDR3nt: TGCAGTTTGAAGGGCAGGGCTTACGAGCAGTACTTC
CDR3aa: CSLKGRAYEQYF

j_gene: TRBJ2-3
d_gene: .
abundance: .
v_gene: TRBV6-5
CDR3nt: TGTGCCAGCAGTATCCGACAGAGCACAGATACGCAGTATTTT
CDR3aa: CASSIRQSTDTQYF

j_gene: TRBJ2-3
d_gene: TRBD2
abundance: few
v_gene: TRBV20-1
CDR3nt: TGCAGTGCTGCCACTAGCGGGGGGAACACAGGTACGCAGTATTTT
CDR3aa: CSAATSGGNTGTQYF

j_gene: TRBJ2-5
d_gene: TRBD2
abundance: .
v_gene: TRBV25-1
CDR3nt: TGTGCCAGCTCTCCGGGGGAGGCGGGGGTTCAAGAGACCCAGTACTTC
CDR3aa: CASSPGEAGVQETQYF

j_gene: TRBJ1-1
d_gene: .
abundance: few
v_gene: TRBV10-3
CDR3nt: TGTGCCACACGAGGCATAGAGAACACTGAAGCTTTCTTT
CDR3aa: CATRGIENTEAFF

j_gene: TRBJ1-5
d_gene: .
abundance: .
v_gene: TRBV7-2
CDR3nt: TGTGCCAGCGGAGACAGGTACAATCAGCCCCAGCATTTT
CDR3aa: CASGDRYNQPQHF

j_gene: TRBJ2-1
d_gene: TRBD2
abundance: many
v_gene: TRBV7-2
CDR3nt: TGTGCCAGCAGCTTAGCGGGAGGGAGAACTTACAATGAGCAGTTCTTC
CDR3aa: CASSLAGGRTYNEQFF

j_gene: TRBJ2-3
d_gene: .
abundance: many
v_gene: TRBV28
CDR3nt: TGTGCCAGCAGTTCCGAGAGCACAGATACGCAGTATTTT
CDR3aa: CASSSESTDTQYF

j_gene: TRBJ2-7
d_gene: TRBD1
abundance: many
v_gene: TRBV20-1
CDR3nt: TGCAGTGCTGAGGGACAGGGCGCGCACTACGAGCAGTACTTC
CDR3aa: CSAEGQGAHYEQYF

j_gene: TRBJ2-3
d_gene: .
abundance: .
v_gene: TRBV2
CDR3nt: TGTGCCAGCAAGACTCTGGCCCCAGCAGGAGATACGCAGTATTTT
CDR3aa: CASKTLAPAGDTQYF

j_gene: TRBJ1-2
d_gene: .
abundance: many
v_gene: TRBV4-1
CDR3nt: TGCGCCAGCAGCCAAGGGCCAGGGTCGGTATATGGCTACACCTTC
CDR3aa: CASSQGPGSVYGYTF

j_gene: TRBJ2-1
d_gene: .
abundance: few
v_gene: TRBV28
CDR3nt: TGTGCCAGCAGTCCCTCCCCCCTCAATGGGCTGTACAATGAGCAGTTCTTC
CDR3aa: CASSPSPLNGLYNEQFF

j_gene: TRBJ2-3
d_gene: .
abundance: .
v_gene: TRBV15
CDR3nt: TGTGCCACCAGCGGGGCCCCAGAGGATACGCAGTATTTT
CDR3aa: CATSGAPEDTQYF

j_gene: TRBJ1-2
d_gene: .
abundance: .
v_gene: TRBV6-1
CDR3nt: TGTGCCAGCAGGAGAGAAGGCTACACCTTC
CDR3aa: CASRREGYTF

j_gene: TRBJ1-2
d_gene: .
abundance: few
v_gene: TRBV10-3
CDR3nt: TGTGCCATCAGTGAGTCAGGGGCGGACTATGGCTACACCTTC
CDR3aa: CAISESGADYGYTF

j_gene: TRBJ2-3
d_gene: .
abundance: few
v_gene: TRBV6-6
CDR3nt: TGTGCCAGCAGTTACGGGGTAGCGCCAGAGTATTTT
CDR3aa: CASSYGVAPEYF

j_gene: TRBJ2-3
d_gene: .
abundance: few
v_gene: TRBV4-1
CDR3nt: TGCGCCAGCAGCCAAGAGATTGGAGTTCCGGCTACGCAGTATTTT
CDR3aa: CASSQEIGVPATQYF

j_gene: TRBJ1-1
d_gene: TRBD1
abundance: .
v_gene: TRBV20-1
CDR3nt: TGCAGTGCTAGAGATTCGAACAGGGGGTATGTAGATGAAGCTTTCTTT
CDR3aa: CSARDSNRGYVDEAFF

j_gene: TRBJ1-1
d_gene: .
abundance: .
v_gene: TRBV6-6
CDR3nt: TGTGCCAGCAGCTCTGATCTCCTGAACACTGAAGCTTTCTTT
CDR3aa: CASSSDLLNTEAFF

j_gene: TRBJ2-7
d_gene: TRBD1
abundance: .
v_gene: TRBV5-1
CDR3nt: TGCGTCAGCAGCAACTGGACAGGGTTGGGCGAGCAGTACTTC
CDR3aa: CVSSNWTGLGEQYF

j_gene: TRBJ2-7
d_gene: TRBD1
abundance: few
v_gene: TRBV2
CDR3nt: TGTGCCAGCAGTCAGGGGGGACAGGGGGGCTACGAGCAGTACTTC
CDR3aa: CASSQGGQGGYEQYF